What follows are 28 T cell receptor beta chains derived from one specimen sequenced in a study of T cell changes during pregnancy in multiple sclerosis. Sequenced by immunoSEQ multiplex PCR; TCRdb stores in-frame clones only, minus some. The sample has around 33,000 clones; roughly 87% are singletons. This material consisted of CD8+ T cells from peripheral blood mononuclear cells, taken before pregnancy. Every receptor here comes from a female donor with multiple sclerosis, enrolled in a pregnancy study.

The CDR3 loop reads CASSFWATKLFF. The CDR3 coding sequence is TGTGCCAGCAGTTTTTGGGCGACGAAACTGTTTTTT. The chain uses TRBV28 and TRBJ1-4; D not certain. The germline V gene has CDR1 MDHEN and CDR2 SYDVKM. This CDR3 is built from 12 residues. The V end was cut by 3 bases, the J end by 11 bases, with 10 bases between.

The chain recombines TRBV9 with TRBJ2-7; tentatively, D is TRBD1 (6 bases). V dropped 4 bases and J dropped 5 bases, with 19 bases sitting between them. The CDR3 is 15 amino acids. The germline gives CDR1 SGDLS, CDR2 YYNGEE. The CDR3 sequence: CASSPTGAGAHEQYF. The CDR3 region has the DNA TGTGCCAGCAGCCCTACCGGCGCAGGGGCCCACGAGCAGTACTTC.

The V and J genes are TRBV9 and TRBJ2-7; tentative D call: TRBD2 (6 bases). This CDR3 comprises 14 residues. V was pared by 0 bases and J by 2 bases, with 9 bases between. Germline lookup yields CDR1 SGDLS and CDR2 YYNGEE. CDR3 region: CASSVGGNPYEQYF. The CDR3 DNA is TGTGCCAGCAGCGTAGGCGGGAACCCCTACGAGCAGTACTTC. The full variable domain, in which reference TRBV9 and TRBJ2-7 provide the parts outside the CDR3, is DSGVTQTPKHLITATGQRVTLRCSPRSGDLSVYWYQQSLDQGLQFLIQYYNGEERAKGNILERFSAQQFPDLHSELNLSSLELGDSALYFCASSVGGNPYEQYFGPGTRLTVT.

The chain links TRBV11-3 to TRBJ1-1; 7 bases agree with TRBD1. This CDR3 region has 14 residues. Looked up from germline, CDR1 is SGHNT and CDR2 is YENEEA. V lost 5 bases, J lost 3 bases, and 6 bases stayed unmatched. CDR3 sequence reads: CASSPRTGDTEAFF. DNA for the CDR3: TGTGCCAGCAGCCCCCGGACAGGCGACACTGAAGCTTTCTTT.

This clone came up many times. V and J are TRBV19 and TRBJ2-2; D perhaps matches TRBD2 (6 bases). In germline, CDR1 is LNHDA, CDR2 SQIVND (reference sequence). Trimming took 10 bases from V and 1 from J, leaving 19 bases between them. The CDR3 runs 16 residues. CDR3 bases: TGTGCCACCGAAGGGGTGGCGGGACTGAACACCGGGGAGCTGTTTTTT. As protein: CATEGVAGLNTGELFF.

This chain connects TRBV4-3 to TRBJ2-6, with D perhaps matching TRBD2 (6 bases). V lost 3 bases and J lost 1, with 10 bases in between. Germline V gene sequence: CDR1 LGHNA, CDR2 YSLEER. This CDR3 spans 16 amino acids. CDR3 in amino acids: CASSHPAGSGANVLTF. The CDR3, as DNA: TGCGCCAGCAGCCATCCGGCGGGGTCTGGGGCCAACGTCCTGACTTTC.

The chain joins TRBV5-4 to TRBJ2-7; TRBD1 matches at 7 bases. CDR1 and CDR2 (germline): SGHNT, YYREEE (reference sequence). V was pared by 4 bases and J by 7 bases, with 14 bases of the junction left unmatched. CDR3 length: 15 residues. CDR3 loop: CASSPGTDLSSEQYF. The CDR3, as DNA: TGTGCCAGCAGCCCTGGGACAGATTTGAGTTCAGAGCAGTACTTC.

This chain joins TRBV7-2 and TRBJ2-1; TRBD1 might be the D (6 bases). V shed 5 bases and J shed 4 bases, with 15 bases lying between them. The CDR3 is made up of 15 amino acids. CDR1 is SGHTA and CDR2 is FQGNSA in the germline V gene. CDR3 amino acids: CASSTAGESYNEQFF. The CDR3 DNA is TGTGCCAGCAGCACAGCAGGGGAGTCGTACAATGAGCAGTTCTTC. Full variable domain (rest looked up from reference TRBV7-2 and TRBJ2-1): GAGVSQSPSNKVTEKGKDVELRCDPISGHTALYWYRQSLGQGLEFLIYFQGNSAPDKSGLPSDRFSAERTGGSVSTLTIQRTQQEDSAVYLCASSTAGESYNEQFFGPGTRLTVL.

This chain links TRBV9 with TRBJ2-7; 7 bases fit TRBD1. Trimming cost V 0 bases and J 5 bases; bases outside gene matches: 8. The CDR3 runs 15 residues. Looked up from germline, CDR1 is SGDLS and CDR2 is YYNGEE. CDR3 in amino acids: CASSVDSDRVDEQYF. In DNA form, the CDR3 reads TGTGCCAGCAGCGTAGATTCCGACAGGGTTGACGAGCAGTACTTC.

The V call is TRBV11-3, the J call TRBJ1-1; D ambiguous. The CDR3 is made up of 14 amino acids. V was clipped by 6 bases and J by 1 base, with 12 bases between them. Germline CDR1 SGHNT, CDR2 YENEEA. CDR3 loop: CASSLTTRNTEAFF. CDR3 nucleotide sequence: TGTGCCAGCAGTCTTACCACGAGGAACACTGAAGCTTTCTTT.

The chain has TRBV27 and TRBJ2-2, with 13 bases that match TRBD2. The V gene's germline CDR1 is MNHEY and CDR2 SMNVEV (reference sequence). The trim removed 5 bases at V and 6 bases at J, leaving 9 bases unmatched. This CDR3 is built from 17 residues. The CDR3 spells CASSLELAGGGSGELFF. In nucleotides, the CDR3 is TGTGCCAGCAGTCTCGAACTAGCGGGAGGGGGTTCCGGGGAGCTGTTTTTT.

The chain combines TRBV27 with TRBJ2-4, with D perhaps TRBD1 (6 bases). The CDR3 covers 15 residues. With 4 bases removed from V and 2 bases from J, the gap between germline ends came to 12 bases. The germline V gene encodes CDR1 MNHEY and CDR2 SMNVEV (reference sequence). The CDR3 reads CASSSEQGTKNIQYF. Here the CDR3 DNA reads TGTGCCAGCAGTTCGGAACAGGGAACCAAAAACATTCAGTACTTC.

This chain links TRBV5-1 with TRBJ2-1, with D unclear. Germline-derived CDR1 and CDR2 are SGHRS and YFSETQ. The V and J ends lost 2 bases and 3 bases respectively, with 9 bases between them. This CDR3 comprises 14 residues. The chain's CDR3 is CASSLLASYNEQFF. CDR3 nucleotide sequence: TGCGCCAGCAGCTTACTCGCGAGCTACAATGAGCAGTTCTTC.

V and J are TRBV6-1 and TRBJ2-1; 12 positions agree with TRBD2. Germline CDR1 and CDR2: MNHNS and SASEGT. This CDR3 region has 15 residues. V shed 2 bases, J shed 7 bases, and the junction held 3 bases outside the gene matches. CDR3 sequence reads: CASSESTSGGNEQFF. Written as DNA, the CDR3 is TGTGCCAGCAGTGAATCGACTAGCGGGGGTAATGAGCAGTTCTTC.

The chain combines TRBV19 with TRBJ2-2; the match to TRBD2 covers 12 bases. The trim removed 4 bases at V and 3 bases at J, leaving 0 bases unmatched. The CDR3 loop spans 15 amino acids. Looked up from germline, CDR1 is LNHDA and CDR2 is SQIVND (reference sequence). The CDR3 here is CASSRLAGDTGELFF. Here the CDR3 DNA reads TGTGCCAGTAGTAGACTAGCGGGGGACACCGGGGAGCTGTTTTTT.

The gene calls are TRBV6-4 and TRBJ2-1; perhaps TRBD2 as D (6 bases). Trimming removed 3 bases from V and 6 bases from J, with 12 bases in between. This CDR3 spans 14 amino acids. Germline V gives CDR1 MRHNA, CDR2 SNTAGT. The chain's CDR3 is CASSEKEGPNEQFF. In DNA form, the CDR3 reads TGTGCCAGCAGTGAAAAGGAGGGACCCAATGAGCAGTTCTTC.

V is TRBV9 and J is TRBJ1-1; D gene ambiguous. The CDR3 is made up of 15 amino acids. V was shortened by 0 bases and J by 3 bases, with 12 bases between the two germline ends. Germline V gives CDR1 SGDLS, CDR2 YYNGEE. CDR3 DNA sequence: TGTGCCAGCAGCGTAGGCGCGGGTTTGGACACTGAAGCTTTCTTT. Amino acid sequence: CASSVGAGLDTEAFF.

In this sample, this clone turned up once. The chain is built from TRBV27 and TRBJ2-4; 11 bases align to TRBD2. The CDR3 is made up of 18 amino acids. Unmatched junction bases numbered 11, after V lost 5 bases and J lost 2 bases. Germline V gene sequence: CDR1 MNHEY, CDR2 SMNVEV (reference sequence). CDR3 protein: CASSPRVLAGGTKNIQYF. The CDR3 DNA is TGTGCCAGCAGTCCACGGGTCCTAGCGGGGGGCACCAAAAACATTCAGTACTTC.

In this sample, this clone turned up once. V and J are TRBV7-9 and TRBJ1-2; no clear D. The V end was cut by 3 bases, the J end by 6 bases, with 8 bases between. This CDR3 is built from 12 residues. The germline V gene encodes CDR1 SEHNR and CDR2 FQNEAQ (reference sequence). This CDR3 reads CASSFPRDGYTF. CDR3 sequence (DNA): TGTGCCAGCAGCTTTCCCCGGGATGGCTACACCTTC.

This chain joins TRBV4-3 and TRBJ2-7; no firm D call. Trimming shortened V by 0 bases and J by 2 bases, and 8 bases separated the two germline ends. From germline, CDR1 is LGHNA and CDR2 YSLEER. The CDR3 is 14 amino acids. The CDR3 bases are TGCGCCAGCAGCCAAGACAATGGGCCCTACGAGCAGTACTTC. Protein product: CASSQDNGPYEQYF.

The genes are TRBV7-2 and TRBJ2-3, with a tentative D call TRBD1 (6 bases). Per the germline V gene, CDR1 is SGHTA and CDR2 is FQGNSA. The CDR3 has 15 residues. Between the trimmed V and J ends, which lost 1 base and 1 base, there was a span of 9 bases. In nucleotides, the CDR3 is TGTGCCAGCAGCTTAGGGGGGCCCCGCACAGATACGCAGTATTTT. It is translated as CASSLGGPRTDTQYF.

J is TRBJ1-3 and V is TRBV11-3; TRBD1 matches at 8 bases. This CDR3 spans 16 amino acids. The junction had 6 bases not matched to a gene; V was cut back by 5 bases and J by 0 bases. The germline CDR1 and CDR2 sequences are SGHNT and YENEEA. The CDR3 nucleotides are TGTGCCAGCAGCGCAAGACAGGGGATCTCTGGAAACACCATATATTTT. It encodes CASSARQGISGNTIYF.

CDR3 sequence (DNA): TGTGCCAGCAGCTTCGGGACTGACAATGAGCAGTTCTTC. It translates to CASSFGTDNEQFF. The rearrangement uses TRBV7-7 and TRBJ2-1; maybe TRBD2 (6 bases). Deletions cut 3 bases from V and 5 bases from J, with 8 bases between. CDR3 length: 13 amino acids. From germline, CDR1 is SSHAT and CDR2 FNYEAQ (reference sequence).

The V call is TRBV12-5, the J call TRBJ1-1; tentative D call: TRBD1 (5 bases). The V end lost 3 bases, the J end lost 5 bases, and 10 bases lay between the germline ends. Germline V gene data show CDR1 as LGHNT and CDR2 as FRNRAP. This CDR3 is 13 amino acids long. The CDR3 bases are TGTGCTAGTGGTTTCGGACAAGAGACTGAAGCTTTCTTT. It translates to CASGFGQETEAFF.

The CDR3 here is CASSFGGRGYTEAFF. Here the CDR3 DNA reads TGTGCCAGCAGCTTTGGAGGGAGGGGTTATACTGAAGCTTTCTTT. The chain employs TRBV7-2 and TRBJ1-1, with TRBD1 as a possible D gene (5 bases). V was trimmed by 3 bases and J by 5 bases, leaving 16 bases between them. CDR1 and CDR2 (germline): SGHTA, FQGNSA. The CDR3 sequence is 15 residues long.

The chain has TRBV6-5 and TRBJ2-2, with 10 bases fitting TRBD2. V trimming: 3 bases; J trimming: 6 bases; junction bases outside the gene matches: 7. Germline V gives CDR1 MNHEY, CDR2 SVGAGI. The CDR3 has 16 residues. CDR3 loop: CASSYSSGGVPGELFF. CDR3 bases: TGTGCCAGCAGTTATAGCAGCGGGGGGGTGCCCGGGGAGCTGTTTTTT.

J is TRBJ2-7 and V is TRBV18; D gene uncertain. The V gene lost 2 bases and the J gene lost 0 bases, with 5 bases spanning the gap. Germline V gene lookup returns CDR1 KGHSH and CDR2 LQKENI. CDR3 size: 13 residues. The DNA of the CDR3 is TGTGCCAGCTCACCAGGAGTCTCCTACGAGCAGTACTTC. As protein: CASSPGVSYEQYF.

The rearrangement joins TRBV28 to TRBJ2-1; TRBD2 matches at 12 bases. The germline V gene has CDR1 MDHEN and CDR2 SYDVKM. The trim removed 10 bases at V and 4 bases at J, leaving 14 bases unmatched. CDR3 size: 17 residues. Written as DNA, the CDR3 is TGTGCCATCGCCACCCGACTAGCGGGAGATGTTTACAATGAGCAGTTCTTC. The encoded protein is CAIATRLAGDVYNEQFF.